These 32 T cell receptor beta chains came from one sample sequenced in a study of cytomegalovirus exposure and HLA in healthy donors. PCR employed 60 Vbeta and 13 Jbeta primers. Method: immunoSEQ multiplex PCR; TCRdb's copy keeps in-frame clones and lacks some. The sample holds more than 60,000 clones; roughly three quarters are singletons and the top ten take less than 3.5%. The sequenced material came from PBMCs. These TCRs come from a woman in her 30s in good health and CMV-seronegative.

CDR3 nucleotides: TGTGCCAGCAGCCGAACTAGCGGGGGATACAATGAGCAGTTCTTC. Protein product: CASSRTSGGYNEQFF. The chain employs TRBV6-5 and TRBJ2-1, with TRBD2 matching 11 bases. The CDR3 is 15 residues long. The V gene's germline CDR1 is MNHEY and CDR2 SVGAGI. Germline trimming cut 6 bases from V and 4 bases from J; bases unmatched to any gene: 5.

V and J are TRBV30 and TRBJ1-5; TRBD1 might be the D (6 bases). Trimming cost V 4 bases and J 4 bases, with 20 bases left between them. CDR1 is GTSNPN and CDR2 is SVGIG in the germline V gene (reference sequence). This CDR3 is 16 amino acids long. In DNA form, the CDR3 reads TGTGCCTGGACCCTCACGGGGGGGGCTGCGAATCAGCCCCAGCATTTT. This sequence encodes CAWTLTGGAANQPQHF.

The CDR3 DNA reads as TGTGCCAGTAGTATCTATCGGGTTCTGTCTGTGGGGCAGTACTTC. Amino acids: CASSIYRVLSVGQYF. The rearrangement joins TRBV19 to TRBJ2-7; D is uncertain. The CDR3 covers 15 residues. V lost 3 bases, J lost 9 bases, and 21 bases lay in between. Germline V gene data show CDR1 as LNHDA and CDR2 as SQIVND (reference sequence).

This clone has a handful of counts. The CDR3, as DNA: TGTGCCAGCAGCACTACGGGACAGGGCGCAGATACGCAGTATTTT. The encoded protein is CASSTTGQGADTQYF. V is TRBV5-5 and J is TRBJ2-3; 9 bases fit TRBD1. In germline, CDR1 is SGHKS, CDR2 YYEKEE (reference sequence). The CDR3 sequence is 15 residues long. J lost 4 bases, V lost 4 bases, and 7 bases had no gene match.

This clone turned up a few times. V is TRBV5-4 and J is TRBJ2-2, with TRBD1 matching over 9 bases. The ends lost 3 bases at V and 6 bases at J; junction bases unmatched: 9. CDR1 is SGHNT and CDR2 is YYREEE in the germline V gene (reference sequence). CDR3 length: 16 residues. The CDR3 reads CASSSGGTGIAGELFF. CDR3 DNA sequence: TGTGCCAGCAGCTCCGGTGGGACAGGGATCGCCGGGGAGCTGTTTTTT. The full variable domain, in which reference TRBV5-4 and TRBJ2-2 provide the parts outside the CDR3, is ETGVTQSPTHLIKTRGQQVTLRCSSQSGHNTVSWYQQALGQGPQFIFQYYREEENGRGNFPPRFSGLQFPNYSSELNVNALELDDSALYLCASSSGGTGIAGELFFGEGSRLTVL.

The V gene is TRBV5-4, the J gene TRBJ1-2; 9 nucleotides align to TRBD1. Losses at the gene ends were 4 bases for V and 7 bases for J; bases not matched to a gene: 8. Germline V gene data show CDR1 as SGHNT and CDR2 as YYREEE (reference sequence). The CDR3 is 14 amino acids. DNA of the CDR3: TGTGCCAGCAGCAAGACGGACAGGGGTAGTGGCTACACCTTC. Its protein product is CASSKTDRGSGYTF.

The rearrangement joins TRBV14 to TRBJ1-1; D ambiguous. Trimming removed 8 bases at V and 4 bases at J, with 14 bases between. Germline V gene lookup returns CDR1 SGHDN and CDR2 FVKESK. The CDR3 sequence is 13 residues long. CDR3 loop: CASGGTGRTEAFF. DNA of the CDR3: TGTGCCAGCGGAGGCACGGGTCGCACTGAAGCTTTCTTT. Full variable domain (missing parts from reference TRBV14 and TRBJ1-1): EAGVTQFPSHSVIEKGQTVTLRCDPISGHDNLYWYRRVMGKEIKFLLHFVKESKQDESGMPNNRFLAERTGGTYSTLKVQPAELEDSGVYFCASGGTGRTEAFFGQGTRLTVV.

The gene calls are TRBV2 and TRBJ2-3, with 8 positions matching TRBD1. Trimming took 10 bases from V and 1 from J; bases not matched to a gene: 1. The CDR3 runs to 12 residues. Germline V gene lookup returns CDR1 SNHLY and CDR2 FYNNEI. Here the CDR3 DNA reads TGTGCCACGGGACAGGGCACAGATACGCAGTATTTT. This gives the protein CATGQGTDTQYF.

This clone was seen a few times. The gene calls are TRBV19 and TRBJ1-5, with D possibly TRBD1 on 5 matching bases. The germline V gene has CDR1 LNHDA and CDR2 SQIVND (reference sequence). V lost 7 bases to trimming and J lost 4 bases, with 26 bases between them. The CDR3 runs 18 residues. CDR3 nucleotides: TGTGCCAGTACTCCCCGGGGGGGACCCACAGCCGGGAATCAGCCCCAGCATTTT. Residues: CASTPRGGPTAGNQPQHF.

V gene TRBV6-5 combines with J gene TRBJ1-1; D is unclear. V gave up 0 bases and J gave up 9 bases, with 11 bases separating them. CDR3 length equals 13 residues. The germline CDR1 and CDR2 sequences are MNHEY and SVGAGI. The CDR3 sequence is CASSYSPFQKAFF. CDR3 in DNA: TGTGCCAGCAGTTACTCTCCATTCCAAAAAGCTTTCTTT.

J is TRBJ2-1 and V is TRBV6-5; TRBD2 matches at 8 bases. This CDR3 spans 16 amino acids. Germline values: CDR1 MNHEY, CDR2 SVGAGI. Trimming cost V 0 bases and J 4 bases; bases outside gene matches: 5. Here the CDR3 DNA reads TGTGCCAGCAGTTACTCGTCCGGGAGGGTTTACAATGAGCAGTTCTTC. Translated: CASSYSSGRVYNEQFF.

This clone was detected only a few times. The chain has TRBV14 and TRBJ1-6; the D gene is possibly TRBD1 (6 bases). Per germline, CDR1 SGHDN and CDR2 FVKESK. The V and J ends lost 2 bases and 9 bases respectively, with 14 bases between them. This CDR3 spans 15 amino acids. The CDR3 nucleotides are TGTGCCAGCAGCCAATACTCAGGGGTTATTTCACCCCTCCACTTT. This sequence encodes CASSQYSGVISPLHF.

To note about this clone: This same CDR3 is encoded by further DNA sequences in the sample. The rearrangement uses TRBV5-1 and TRBJ2-1; 10 bases fit TRBD2. Per germline, CDR1 SGHRS and CDR2 YFSETQ. The CDR3 runs to 14 residues. J lost 7 bases, V lost 2 bases, and 3 bases had no gene match. Here the CDR3 DNA reads TGCGCCAGCAGCTTCCTAGCGGGAGAAAATGAGCAGTTCTTC. It yields the protein CASSFLAGENEQFF.

The V and J genes are TRBV4-3 and TRBJ1-2; D remains unclear. From germline, CDR1 is LGHNA and CDR2 YSLEER. The CDR3 length is 15 residues. V was pared by 0 bases and J by 6 bases, with 14 bases between. In DNA form, the CDR3 reads TGCGCCAGCAGCCAAGATCTTGGTGGAGGAAATGGCTACACCTTC. Protein: CASSQDLGGGNGYTF.

The CDR3 sequence is CASSNTVNTGELFF. The DNA for the CDR3 is TGTGCCAGCAGTAATACGGTTAACACCGGGGAGCTGTTTTTT. The chain combines TRBV25-1 with TRBJ2-2; D uncertain. There are 14 residues in the CDR3. Trimming cost V 5 bases and J 2 bases, with 9 bases left between them. Germline values: CDR1 MGHDK, CDR2 SYGVNS. The complete variable domain, with remaining parts taken from reference TRBV25-1 and TRBJ2-2, reads EADIYQTPRYLVIGTGKKITLECSQTMGHDKMYWYQQDPGMELHLIHYSYGVNSTEKGDLSSESTVSRIRTEHFPLTLESARPSHTSQYLCASSNTVNTGELFFGEGSRLTVL.

This sequence joins TRBV9 and TRBJ2-1; TRBD2 matches 9 bases. V dropped 2 bases and J dropped 2; count of bases not matched to a gene: 5. Germline V gene lookup returns CDR1 SGDLS and CDR2 YYNGEE. The CDR3 consists of 16 residues. The CDR3, as DNA: TGTGCCAGCAGCGTCACCAGCGGGAGGCCCTACAATGAGCAGTTCTTC. It codes for CASSVTSGRPYNEQFF.

The rearrangement joins TRBV25-1 to TRBJ1-2; D may be TRBD1 (6 bases). Germline CDR1 and CDR2: MGHDK and SYGVNS. Trimming cost V 7 bases and J 8 bases, with 14 bases left between them. CDR3 length: 12 amino acids. CDR3 DNA: TGTGCCAGCAATTGGGGGCTGGAAGGCTACACCTTC. Residues: CASNWGLEGYTF.

V gene TRBV4-3 combines with J gene TRBJ1-6, with unresolved D. Germline V lookup: CDR1 LGHNA, CDR2 YSLEER. There are 15 residues in the CDR3. Trimming removed 1 base at V and 10 bases at J, with 14 bases between. In DNA, the CDR3 is TGCGCCAGCAGCCAAGCCCCTTTCGCGTTATCACCCCTCCACTTT. Encoded protein: CASSQAPFALSPLHF.

The chain employs TRBV29-1 and TRBJ2-1; 9 bases are a match to TRBD2. Unmatched junction bases numbered 7, after V lost 6 bases and J lost 4 bases. Germline CDR1 SQVTM, CDR2 ANQGSEA. This CDR3 has 14 residues. CDR3 sequence reads: CSVLALAGYNEQFF. The CDR3 DNA follows: TGCAGCGTACTGGCCCTAGCGGGATACAATGAGCAGTTCTTC.

This chain uses TRBV11-3 with TRBJ2-1, with 11 bases identical to TRBD2. With V trimmed by 5 bases and J by 5 bases, 5 bases remained unmatched. The CDR3 has 15 residues. Per germline, CDR1 SGHNT and CDR2 YENEEA. CDR3 sequence (DNA): TGTGCCAGCAGCCCGGGACTAGCGGACAACAATGAGCAGTTCTTC. As protein: CASSPGLADNNEQFF.

The genes are TRBV6-5 and TRBJ1-1, with D maybe TRBD1 (6 bases). The CDR3 runs 14 residues. V lost 6 bases and J lost 1, with 12 bases in between. Germline-derived CDR1 and CDR2 are MNHEY and SVGAGI. CDR3 region: CASRTGAGNTEAFF. CDR3 sequence (DNA): TGTGCCAGCAGGACAGGAGCAGGGAACACTGAAGCTTTCTTT.

V usage is TRBV6-1 and J usage is TRBJ1-1; D call uncertain. Germline V gives CDR1 MNHNS, CDR2 SASEGT. CDR3 length: 14 residues. V gave up 1 base and J gave up 3 bases, with 9 bases separating them. CDR3 nucleotides: TGTGCCAGCAGTGAAGACGCCGGGTACACTGAAGCTTTCTTT. Translating it yields CASSEDAGYTEAFF.

V gene TRBV2 combines with J gene TRBJ2-1; 7 bases are a match to TRBD2. The CDR3 is 15 amino acids. The V and J ends lost 6 bases and 1 base, in that order; junction bases with no gene match: 6. Germline V lookup: CDR1 SNHLY, CDR2 FYNNEI. The CDR3 loop reads CASRETGGSYNEQFF. Written as DNA, the CDR3 is TGTGCCAGCAGGGAAACGGGAGGTTCCTACAATGAGCAGTTCTTC.

The genes are TRBV2 and TRBJ2-1; D remains unclear. Germline lookup yields CDR1 SNHLY and CDR2 FYNNEI. This CDR3 spans 11 amino acids. With 6 bases removed from V and 10 bases from J, the gap between germline ends came to 10 bases. The CDR3 protein is CASSPTREQFF. In DNA, the CDR3 is TGTGCCAGCAGCCCCACGCGAGAGCAGTTCTTC.

DNA for the CDR3: TGCGCCAGCAGCTTGGGGTCCGGGGGCACAGATACGCAGTATTTT. Protein sequence: CASSLGSGGTDTQYF. V gene TRBV5-1 combines with J gene TRBJ2-3, with a weak D call TRBD2 (5 bases). Trimming took 0 bases from V and 1 from J, leaving 9 bases between them. This CDR3 is 15 amino acids long. The germline gives CDR1 SGHRS, CDR2 YFSETQ.

The chain links TRBV5-1 to TRBJ1-1; D possibly corresponds to TRBD1 (5 bases). CDR1 and CDR2 from the germline V gene are SGHRS and YFSETQ. The V end lost 4 bases, the J end lost 1 base, and 11 bases lay between the germline ends. The CDR3 loop spans 14 amino acids. The CDR3 spells CASSLDRWNTEAFF. CDR3 bases: TGCGCCAGCAGCCTCGACAGATGGAACACTGAAGCTTTCTTT.

This chain uses TRBV19 with TRBJ1-5; D may be TRBD1 (6 bases). Trimming took off 7 bases at V and 0 bases at J, with 22 bases between the two ends. The CDR3 is 18 residues long. Germline assignment: CDR1 LNHDA and CDR2 SQIVND (reference sequence). Here the CDR3 reads CASTKGPDSLYSNQPQHF. CDR3 DNA sequence: TGTGCCAGTACCAAAGGGCCGGACAGCCTTTATAGCAATCAGCCCCAGCATTTT.

The chain carries TRBV11-3 and TRBJ2-3, with TRBD1 identical over 12 bases. This CDR3 has 16 residues. The germline CDR1 and CDR2 sequences are SGHNT and YENEEA. Germline trimming cut 5 bases from V and 4 bases from J; bases unmatched to any gene: 7. The CDR3 sequence: CASSTGGTGGADTQYF. In DNA form, the CDR3 reads TGTGCCAGCAGCACAGGCGGGACAGGGGGCGCAGATACGCAGTATTTT.

This clone has a single count. The chain has TRBV7-9 and TRBJ2-5, with TRBD2 identical over 11 bases. Germline V lookup: CDR1 SEHNR, CDR2 FQNEAQ (reference sequence). V lost 4 bases, J lost 1 base, and 5 bases stayed unmatched. The CDR3 is 16 residues long. Here the CDR3 DNA reads TGTGCCAGCAGCTCCACTAGCGGGGGACGCCAAGAGACCCAGTACTTC. Protein product: CASSSTSGGRQETQYF.

This clone was observed a single time. V gene TRBV9 combines with J gene TRBJ1-3; 8 bases fit TRBD1. CDR3 length equals 16 residues. Germline V CDR1 and CDR2: SGDLS, YYNGEE. J lost 0 bases, V lost 4 bases, and 6 bases had no gene match. CDR3 bases: TGTGCCAGCAGCCCCCGACAGGGGTCCTCTGGAAACACCATATATTTT. Its translation: CASSPRQGSSGNTIYF.

V and J are TRBV6-5 and TRBJ1-4, with D tentatively TRBD1 (5 bases). Trimming pared 8 bases from V and 7 bases from J, leaving 14 bases between. This CDR3 has 13 residues. CDR1 is MNHEY and CDR2 is SVGAGI in the germline V gene. Here the CDR3 DNA reads TGTGCCAGCGGGGCCCCCGGGAGTGAAAAACTGTTTTTT. It is translated as CASGAPGSEKLFF.

V usage is TRBV6-6 and J usage is TRBJ2-1, with a tentative D call TRBD1 (5 bases). The V end was cut by 7 bases, the J end by 10 bases, with 23 bases between. Germline V gene data show CDR1 as MNHNY and CDR2 as SVGAGI (reference sequence). This CDR3 region has 15 residues. The CDR3 protein is CASTDGGRGAEEQFF. The CDR3 DNA follows: TGTGCCAGCACAGACGGCGGAAGGGGTGCAGAGGAGCAGTTCTTC.